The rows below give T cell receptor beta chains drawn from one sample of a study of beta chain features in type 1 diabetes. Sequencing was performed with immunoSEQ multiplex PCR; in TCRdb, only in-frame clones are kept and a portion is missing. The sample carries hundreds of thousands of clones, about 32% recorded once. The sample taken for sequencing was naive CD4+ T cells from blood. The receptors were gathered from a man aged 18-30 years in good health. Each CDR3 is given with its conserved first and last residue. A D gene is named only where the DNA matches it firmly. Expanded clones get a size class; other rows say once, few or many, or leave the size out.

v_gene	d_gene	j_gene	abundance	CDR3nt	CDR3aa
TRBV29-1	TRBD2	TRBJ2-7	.	TGCAGCGTCTTAGCGGGAGTGAGAAGCTACGAGCAGTACTTC	CSVLAGVRSYEQYF
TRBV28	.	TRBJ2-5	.	TGTGCCAGCACTGTGGGGATCGGGGAAGAGACCCAGTACTTC	CASTVGIGEETQYF
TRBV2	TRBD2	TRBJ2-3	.	TGTGCCAGCAGGGTAGCGGGAGGAGATACGCAGTATTTT	CASRVAGGDTQYF
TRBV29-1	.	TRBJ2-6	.	TGCAGCGTTGTAATCCGAGGGGGACCTGGGGCCAACGTCCTGACTTTC	CSVVIRGGPGANVLTF
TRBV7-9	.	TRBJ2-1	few	TGTGCCAGCAGCCGAACCGGGACGAGCTCCTACAATGAGCAGTTCTTC	CASSRTGTSSYNEQFF
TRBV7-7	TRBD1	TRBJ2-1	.	TGTGCTAGCAGCTCGGGACAGCGAAATGAGCAGTTCTTC	CASSSGQRNEQFF
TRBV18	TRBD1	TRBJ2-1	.	TGTGCCAGCTCAGGAACAGGGGGCAATGAGCAGTTCTTC	CASSGTGGNEQFF
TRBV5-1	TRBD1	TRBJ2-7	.	TGCGCCAGCAGCGCCGGGACAGGGGTGTATGAGCAGTACTTC	CASSAGTGVYEQYF
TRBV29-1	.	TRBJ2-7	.	TGCAGCGCTACCCGGGACACCTACTCCTACGAGCAGTACTTC	CSATRDTYSYEQYF
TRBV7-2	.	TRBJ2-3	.	TGTGCCAGCAGCTTCTCGGTGGTTAGGCAGTATTTT	CASSFSVVRQYF
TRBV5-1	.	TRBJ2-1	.	TGCGCCAGCAGCAGGGACGTGCTCTCCTACAATGAGCAGTTCTTC	CASSRDVLSYNEQFF
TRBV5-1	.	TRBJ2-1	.	TGCGCCAGCAGCTTGGTCGGGGGCGCCTACAATGAGCAGTTCTTC	CASSLVGGAYNEQFF
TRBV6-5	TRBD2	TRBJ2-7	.	TGTGCCAGCAGTGCCGCTAGCGGGCGCTCCTACGAGCAGTACTTC	CASSAASGRSYEQYF
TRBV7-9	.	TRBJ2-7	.	TGTGCCAGCAGCCACGGGAGTAACTACGAGCAGTACTTC	CASSHGSNYEQYF
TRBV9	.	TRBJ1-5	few	TGTGCCAGCAGAGGGGTGGATCAGCCCCAGCATTTT	CASRGVDQPQHF
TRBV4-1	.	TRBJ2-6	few	TGCGCCAGCAGCCAGATGGCTGGGGCCAACGTCCTGACTTTC	CASSQMAGANVLTF
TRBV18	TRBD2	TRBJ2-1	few	TGTGCCAGCTCACCTCCCGAAAAGCGGGAGACGCAGTTCTTC	CASSPPEKRETQFF
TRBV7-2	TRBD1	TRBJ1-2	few	TGTGCCAGCAAGGGACAGGGCATTAACTATGGCTACACCTTC	CASKGQGINYGYTF
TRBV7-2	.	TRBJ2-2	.	TGTGCCAGCAGCATGGGAACGAACACCGGGGAGCTGTTTTTT	CASSMGTNTGELFF
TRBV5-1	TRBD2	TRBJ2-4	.	TGCGCCAGCAGGGACAATCGGGAGGTCAACATTCAGTACTTC	CASRDNREVNIQYF
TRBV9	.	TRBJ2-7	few	TGTGCCAGCAGCTCACCGGGCCCTCAGTACTTC	CASSSPGPQYF
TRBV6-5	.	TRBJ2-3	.	TGTGCCGGCGGCTACGGCACAGATACGCAGTATTTT	CAGGYGTDTQYF
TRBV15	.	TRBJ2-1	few	TGTGCCACCAGCGAGAAATGGGGCTTTGGACCGTTCTTC	CATSEKWGFGPFF
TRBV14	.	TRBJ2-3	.	TGTGCCAGCAGCCCCCGACTCGCGTACACAGATACGCAGTATTTT	CASSPRLAYTDTQYF
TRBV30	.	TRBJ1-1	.	TGTGCCTGGAGCGGCGGGTCCGTGGACACTGAAGCTTTCTTT	CAWSGGSVDTEAFF
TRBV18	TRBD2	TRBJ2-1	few	TGTGCCAGCTCAGCTAGCGGGAAGAATGAGCAGTTCTTC	CASSASGKNEQFF
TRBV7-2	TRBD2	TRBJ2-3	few	TGTGCCAGCAGCTACAGGACTAGCGCAGATACGCAGTATTTT	CASSYRTSADTQYF
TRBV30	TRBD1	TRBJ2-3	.	TGTGCCTGGAGGAACCTCGGACAGGGCACAGATACGCAGTATTTT	CAWRNLGQGTDTQYF
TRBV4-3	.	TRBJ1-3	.	TGCGCCAGCAGCCTAACAGGGTCTGGAAACACCATATATTTT	CASSLTGSGNTIYF
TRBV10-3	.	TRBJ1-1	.	TGTGCCATCAGTGGGACTCCCTACACTGAAGCTTTCTTT	CAISGTPYTEAFF
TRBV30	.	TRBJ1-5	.	TGTGCCTGGAGTCGGACAGCCGCCAATCAGCCCCAGCATTTT	CAWSRTAANQPQHF
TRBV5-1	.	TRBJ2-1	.	TGCGCCAGCAGCTCGTCAAAGACTAGTGGGGACAATGAGCAGTTCTTC	CASSSSKTSGDNEQFF
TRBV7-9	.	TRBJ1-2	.	TGTGCCAGCAGCTCCTTGACCGGGGTTGGCTACACCTTC	CASSSLTGVGYTF
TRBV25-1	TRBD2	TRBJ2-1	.	TGTGCCAGCAGTACGCCGGGACTACATAGTGAGCAGTTCTTC	CASSTPGLHSEQFF
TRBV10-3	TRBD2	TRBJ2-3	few	TGTGCCATCAAAAGGACTAGCGGAACCACAGATACGCAGTATTTT	CAIKRTSGTTDTQYF
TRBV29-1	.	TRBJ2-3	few	TGCAGCGTGGTCAGCGGAACTGTCACAGATACGCAGTATTTT	CSVVSGTVTDTQYF
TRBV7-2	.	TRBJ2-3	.	TGTGCCAGCAGCTTAGAGGGACCGAGGCCAGATACGCAGTATTTT	CASSLEGPRPDTQYF
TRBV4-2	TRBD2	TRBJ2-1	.	TGTGCCAGCAGCCAAGCCGCCGGGACTAGCGGGAGGGATGAGCAGTTCTTC	CASSQAAGTSGRDEQFF
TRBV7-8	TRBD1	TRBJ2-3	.	TGTGCCAGCAGCACGGCGGGACAGGGGGCGTCCACAGATACGCAGTATTTT	CASSTAGQGASTDTQYF
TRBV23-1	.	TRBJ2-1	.	TGCGCCAGCAGTCCCGACTTGGGACGGAAAACAAGCTCCTACAATGAGCAGTTCTTC	CASSPDLGRKTSSYNEQFF
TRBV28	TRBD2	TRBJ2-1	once	TGTGCCAGCAGCTCTACTAGCGGGAGGAATTACAATGAGCAGTTCTTC	CASSSTSGRNYNEQFF
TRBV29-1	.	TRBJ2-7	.	TGCAGCGTTGAAAGGGGTGGAAGCTACGAGCAGTACTTC	CSVERGGSYEQYF
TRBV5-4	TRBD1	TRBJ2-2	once	TGTGCCAGCAGTATAATTCCCCCGGGACAGGGGAACACCGGGGAGCTGTTTTTT	CASSIIPPGQGNTGELFF
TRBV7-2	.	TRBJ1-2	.	TGTGCCAGCAGCTTAGAGTCTGCGGGGGGCCGTGGCTACACCTTC	CASSLESAGGRGYTF
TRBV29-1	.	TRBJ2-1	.	TGCAGCTTGGGGGGCATTGCCTCCTACAATGAGCAGTTCTTC	CSLGGIASYNEQFF
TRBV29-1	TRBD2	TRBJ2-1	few	TGCAGCGGGTGGTCTGGAGCGGGAGTTAGCTCCTACAATGAGCAGTTCTTC	CSGWSGAGVSSYNEQFF
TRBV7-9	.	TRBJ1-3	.	TGTGCCAGCAGCTTCGGCGGACGCGACACCATATATTTT	CASSFGGRDTIYF
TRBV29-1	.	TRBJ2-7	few	TGCAGCGTTGGAAGTTACGAGCAGTACTTC	CSVGSYEQYF
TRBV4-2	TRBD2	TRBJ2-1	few	TGTGCCAGCACCCCCGGAGGGGTAGCGGGAGAGTACAATGAGCAGTTCTTC	CASTPGGVAGEYNEQFF
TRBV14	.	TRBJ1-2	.	TGTGCCAGCAGCCAAGATTGGGCCAACTATGGCTACACCTTC	CASSQDWANYGYTF
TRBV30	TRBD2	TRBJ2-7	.	TGTGCCTGGAGTAGGGCGGCTAGCGGGAGACCCTACGAGCAGTACTTC	CAWSRAASGRPYEQYF
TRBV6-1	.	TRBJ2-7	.	TGTGCCAGCAGCTGGGGGGAGCAGTACTTC	CASSWGEQYF
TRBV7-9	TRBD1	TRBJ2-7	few	TGTGCCAGCAGCCCGGGGGACAGGAAGTCCTACGAGCAGTACTTC	CASSPGDRKSYEQYF
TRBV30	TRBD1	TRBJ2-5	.	TGTGCCTGGAGTGTACAGAGGGACAGACACTTC	CAWSVQRDRHF
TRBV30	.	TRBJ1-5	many	TGTGCCTGGAGTGTACGGGGTAATCAGCCCCAGCATTTT	CAWSVRGNQPQHF